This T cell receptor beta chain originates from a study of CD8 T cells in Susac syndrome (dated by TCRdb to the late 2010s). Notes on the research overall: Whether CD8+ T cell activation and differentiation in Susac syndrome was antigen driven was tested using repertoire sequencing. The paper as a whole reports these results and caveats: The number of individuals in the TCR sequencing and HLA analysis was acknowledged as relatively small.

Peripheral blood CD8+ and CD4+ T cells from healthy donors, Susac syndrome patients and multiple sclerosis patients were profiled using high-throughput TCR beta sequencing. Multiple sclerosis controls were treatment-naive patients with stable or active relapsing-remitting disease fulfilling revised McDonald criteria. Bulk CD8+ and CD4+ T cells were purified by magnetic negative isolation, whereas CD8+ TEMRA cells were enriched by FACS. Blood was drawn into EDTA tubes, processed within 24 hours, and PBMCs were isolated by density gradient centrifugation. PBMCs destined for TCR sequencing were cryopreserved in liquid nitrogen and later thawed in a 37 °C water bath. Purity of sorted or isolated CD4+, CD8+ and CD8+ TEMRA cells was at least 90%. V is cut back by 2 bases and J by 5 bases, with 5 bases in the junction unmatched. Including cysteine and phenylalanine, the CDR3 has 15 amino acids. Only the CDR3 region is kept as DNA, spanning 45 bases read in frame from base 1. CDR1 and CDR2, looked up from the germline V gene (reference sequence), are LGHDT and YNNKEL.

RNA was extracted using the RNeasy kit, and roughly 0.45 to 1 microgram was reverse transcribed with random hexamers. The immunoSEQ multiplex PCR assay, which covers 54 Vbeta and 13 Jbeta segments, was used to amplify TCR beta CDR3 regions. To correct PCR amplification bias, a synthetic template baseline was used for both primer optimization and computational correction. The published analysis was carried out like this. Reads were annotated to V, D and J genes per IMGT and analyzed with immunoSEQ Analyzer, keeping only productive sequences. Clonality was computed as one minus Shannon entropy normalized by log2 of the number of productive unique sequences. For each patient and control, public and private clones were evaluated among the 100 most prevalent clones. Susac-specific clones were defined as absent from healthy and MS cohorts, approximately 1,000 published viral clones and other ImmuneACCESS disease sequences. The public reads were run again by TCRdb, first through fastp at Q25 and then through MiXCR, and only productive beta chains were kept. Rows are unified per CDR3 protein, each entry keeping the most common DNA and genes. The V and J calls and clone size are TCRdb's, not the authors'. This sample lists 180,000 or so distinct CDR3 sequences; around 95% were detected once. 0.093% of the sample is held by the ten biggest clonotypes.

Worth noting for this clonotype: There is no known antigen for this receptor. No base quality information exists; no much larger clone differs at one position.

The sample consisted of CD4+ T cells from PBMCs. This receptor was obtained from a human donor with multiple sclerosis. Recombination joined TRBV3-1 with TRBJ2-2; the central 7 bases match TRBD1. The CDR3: CASSQLGGRTGELFF. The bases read TGTGCCAGCAGCCAACTAGGGGGCAGGACCGGGGAGCTGTTTTTT. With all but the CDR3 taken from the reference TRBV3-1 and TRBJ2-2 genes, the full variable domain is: DTAVSQTPKYLVTQMGNDKSIKCEQNLGHDTMYWYKQDSKKFLKIMFSYNNKELIINETVPNRFSPKSPDKAHLNLHINSLELGDSAVYFCASSQLGGRTGELFFGEGSRLTVL.